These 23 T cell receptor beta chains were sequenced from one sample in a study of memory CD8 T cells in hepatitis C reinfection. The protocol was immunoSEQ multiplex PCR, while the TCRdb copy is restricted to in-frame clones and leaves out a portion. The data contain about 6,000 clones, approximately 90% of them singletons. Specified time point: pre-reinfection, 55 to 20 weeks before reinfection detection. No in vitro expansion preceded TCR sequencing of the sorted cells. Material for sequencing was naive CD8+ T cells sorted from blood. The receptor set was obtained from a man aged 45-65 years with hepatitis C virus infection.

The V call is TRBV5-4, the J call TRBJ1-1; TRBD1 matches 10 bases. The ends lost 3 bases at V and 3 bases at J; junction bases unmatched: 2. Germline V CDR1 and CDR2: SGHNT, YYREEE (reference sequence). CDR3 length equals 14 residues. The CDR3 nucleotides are TGTGCCAGCAGCTCCGGGACAGGGGACACTGAAGCTTTCTTT. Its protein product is CASSSGTGDTEAFF.

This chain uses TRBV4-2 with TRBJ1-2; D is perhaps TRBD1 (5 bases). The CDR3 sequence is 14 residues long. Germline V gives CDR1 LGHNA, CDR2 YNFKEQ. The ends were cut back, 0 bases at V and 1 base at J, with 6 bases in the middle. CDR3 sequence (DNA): TGTGCCAGCAGCCAAGACAGGGTTAACTATGGCTACACCTTC. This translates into CASSQDRVNYGYTF.

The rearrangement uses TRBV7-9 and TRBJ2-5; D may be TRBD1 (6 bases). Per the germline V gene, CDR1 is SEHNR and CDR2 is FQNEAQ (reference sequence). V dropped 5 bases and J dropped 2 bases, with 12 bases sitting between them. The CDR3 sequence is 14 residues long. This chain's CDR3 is CASSGRTEQETQYF. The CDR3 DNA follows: TGTGCCAGCAGCGGCCGGACAGAACAAGAGACCCAGTACTTC.

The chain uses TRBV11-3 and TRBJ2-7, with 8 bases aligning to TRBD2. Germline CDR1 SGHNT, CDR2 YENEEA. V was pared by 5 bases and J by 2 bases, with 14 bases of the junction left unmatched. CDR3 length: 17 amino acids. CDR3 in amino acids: CASSATPHREGPYEQYF. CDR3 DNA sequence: TGTGCCAGCAGCGCTACCCCTCATCGGGAGGGCCCCTACGAGCAGTACTTC. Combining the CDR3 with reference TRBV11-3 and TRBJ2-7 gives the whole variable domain EAGVVQSPRYKIIEKKQPVAFWCNPISGHNTLYWYLQNLGQGPELLIRYENEEAVDDSQLPKDRFSAERLKGVDSTLKIQPAELGDSAVYLCASSATPHREGPYEQYFGPGTRLTVT.

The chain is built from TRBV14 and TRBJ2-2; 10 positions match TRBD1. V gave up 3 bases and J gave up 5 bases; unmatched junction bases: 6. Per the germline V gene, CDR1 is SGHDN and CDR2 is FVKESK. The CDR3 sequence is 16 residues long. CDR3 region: CASSHRQGARTGELFF. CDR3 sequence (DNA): TGTGCCAGCAGCCACCGACAGGGGGCGCGAACCGGGGAGCTGTTTTTT.

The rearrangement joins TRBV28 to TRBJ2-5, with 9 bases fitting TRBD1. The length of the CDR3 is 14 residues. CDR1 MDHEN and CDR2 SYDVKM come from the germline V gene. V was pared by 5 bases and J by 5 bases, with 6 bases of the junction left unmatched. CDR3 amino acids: CASSRQGDWETQYF. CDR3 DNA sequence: TGTGCCAGCAGTAGACAGGGGGATTGGGAGACCCAGTACTTC. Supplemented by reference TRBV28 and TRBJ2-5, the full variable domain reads DVKVTQSSRYLVKRTGEKVFLECVQDMDHENMFWYRQDPGLGLRLIYFSYDVKMKEKGDIPEGYSVSREKKERFSLILESASTNQTSMYLCASSRQGDWETQYFGPGTRLLVL.

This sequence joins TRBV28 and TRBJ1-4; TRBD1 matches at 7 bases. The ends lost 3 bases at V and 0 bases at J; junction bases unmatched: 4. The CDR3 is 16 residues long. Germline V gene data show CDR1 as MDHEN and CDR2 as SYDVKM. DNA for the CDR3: TGTGCCAGCAGTTTGTGGGACAGCTCAACTAATGAAAAACTGTTTTTT. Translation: CASSLWDSSTNEKLFF.

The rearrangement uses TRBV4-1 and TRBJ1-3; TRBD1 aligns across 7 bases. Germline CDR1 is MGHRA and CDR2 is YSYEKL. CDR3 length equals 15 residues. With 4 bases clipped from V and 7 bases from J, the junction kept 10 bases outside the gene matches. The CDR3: CASSLVTGYENTIYF. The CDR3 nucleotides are TGCGCCAGCAGCCTCGTGACAGGGTACGAGAACACCATATATTTT.

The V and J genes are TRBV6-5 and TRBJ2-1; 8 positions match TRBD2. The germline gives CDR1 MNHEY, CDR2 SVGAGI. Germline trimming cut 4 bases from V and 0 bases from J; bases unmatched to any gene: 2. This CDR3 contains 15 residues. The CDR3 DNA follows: TGTGCCAGCAGTTCTACTAGCGGCTCCTACAATGAGCAGTTCTTC. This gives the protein CASSSTSGSYNEQFF.

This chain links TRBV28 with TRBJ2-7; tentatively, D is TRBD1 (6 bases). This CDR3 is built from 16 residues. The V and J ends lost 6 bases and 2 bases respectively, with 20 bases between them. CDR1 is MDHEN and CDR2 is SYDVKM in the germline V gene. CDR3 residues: CASSQIKTGDPYEQYF. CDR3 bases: TGTGCCAGCAGCCAGATTAAGACAGGAGATCCCTACGAGCAGTACTTC.

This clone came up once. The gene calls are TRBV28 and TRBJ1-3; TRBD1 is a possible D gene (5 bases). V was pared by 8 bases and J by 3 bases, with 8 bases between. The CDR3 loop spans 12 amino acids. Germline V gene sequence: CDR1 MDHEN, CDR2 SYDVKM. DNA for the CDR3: TGTGCCAGCTCGGGGGGTGGAAACACCATATATTTT. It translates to CASSGGGNTIYF.

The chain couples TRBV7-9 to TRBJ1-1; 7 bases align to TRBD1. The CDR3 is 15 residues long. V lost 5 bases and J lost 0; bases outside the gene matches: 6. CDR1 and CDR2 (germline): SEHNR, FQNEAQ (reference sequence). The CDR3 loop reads CASSPPGQMNTEAFF. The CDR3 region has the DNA TGTGCCAGCAGCCCCCCGGGACAGATGAACACTGAAGCTTTCTTT.

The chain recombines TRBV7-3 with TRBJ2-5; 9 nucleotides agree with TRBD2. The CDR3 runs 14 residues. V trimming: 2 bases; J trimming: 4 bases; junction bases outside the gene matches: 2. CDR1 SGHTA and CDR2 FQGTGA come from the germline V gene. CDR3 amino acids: CASSLSSGTETQYF. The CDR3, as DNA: TGTGCCAGCAGCTTATCTAGCGGGACAGAGACCCAGTACTTC.

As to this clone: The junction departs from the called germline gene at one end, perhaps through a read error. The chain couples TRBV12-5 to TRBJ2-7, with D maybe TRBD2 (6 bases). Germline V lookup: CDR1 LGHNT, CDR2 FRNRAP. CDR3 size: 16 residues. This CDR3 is CASGLGGARSSYEQYF. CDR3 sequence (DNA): TGTGCTAGTGGGTTGGGCGGGGCCCGAAGCTCCTACGAGCAGTACTTC.

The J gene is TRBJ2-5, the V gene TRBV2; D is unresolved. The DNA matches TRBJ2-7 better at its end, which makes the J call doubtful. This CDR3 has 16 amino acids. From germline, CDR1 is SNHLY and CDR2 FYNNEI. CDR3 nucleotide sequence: TGTGCCAGCAAAACGAGCGTCATCTCCTTCTCCTACGAGCAGTACTTC. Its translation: CASKTSVISFSYEQYF.

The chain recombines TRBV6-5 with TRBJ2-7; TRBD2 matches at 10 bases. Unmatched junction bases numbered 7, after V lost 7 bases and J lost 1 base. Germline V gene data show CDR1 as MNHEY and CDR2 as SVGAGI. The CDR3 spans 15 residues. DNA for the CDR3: TGTGCCAGCACCCCTAGCGGGAGTGGTTCCTACGAGCAGTACTTC. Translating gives CASTPSGSGSYEQYF.

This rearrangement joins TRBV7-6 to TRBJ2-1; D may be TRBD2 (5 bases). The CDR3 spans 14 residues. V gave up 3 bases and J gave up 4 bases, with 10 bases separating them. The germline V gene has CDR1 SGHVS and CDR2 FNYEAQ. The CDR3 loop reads CASSFSGAYNEQFF. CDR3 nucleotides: TGTGCCAGCAGCTTCAGCGGAGCATACAATGAGCAGTTCTTC.

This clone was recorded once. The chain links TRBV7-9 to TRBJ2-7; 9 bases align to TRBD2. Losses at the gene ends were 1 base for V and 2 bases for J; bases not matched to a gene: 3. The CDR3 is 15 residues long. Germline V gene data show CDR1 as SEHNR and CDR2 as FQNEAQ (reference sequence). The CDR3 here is CASSLVGGRAYEQYF. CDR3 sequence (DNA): TGTGCCAGCAGCTTAGTTGGCGGGAGGGCCTACGAGCAGTACTTC.

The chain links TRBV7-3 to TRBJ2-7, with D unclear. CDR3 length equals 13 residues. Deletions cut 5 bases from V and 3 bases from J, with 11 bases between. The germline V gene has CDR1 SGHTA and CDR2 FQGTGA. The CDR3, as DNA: TGTGCCAGCAGCCCCGGGTTGGGCTACGAGCAGTACTTC. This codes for CASSPGLGYEQYF.

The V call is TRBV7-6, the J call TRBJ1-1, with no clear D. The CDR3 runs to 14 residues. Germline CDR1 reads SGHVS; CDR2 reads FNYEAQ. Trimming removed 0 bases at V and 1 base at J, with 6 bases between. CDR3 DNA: TGTGCCAGCAGCTTAGCTTCATGGAACACTGAAGCTTTCTTT. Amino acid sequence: CASSLASWNTEAFF.

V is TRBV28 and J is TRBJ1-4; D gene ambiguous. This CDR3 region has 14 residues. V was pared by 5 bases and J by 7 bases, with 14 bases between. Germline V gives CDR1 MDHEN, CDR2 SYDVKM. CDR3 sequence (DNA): TGTGCCAGCAGTGGGTCCAGCTCAGGTGAAAAACTGTTTTTT. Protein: CASSGSSSGEKLFF.

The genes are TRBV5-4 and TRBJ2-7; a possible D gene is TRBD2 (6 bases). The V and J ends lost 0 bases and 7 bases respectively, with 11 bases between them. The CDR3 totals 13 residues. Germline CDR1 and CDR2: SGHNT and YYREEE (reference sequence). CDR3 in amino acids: CASSLASSGEQYF. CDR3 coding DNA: TGTGCCAGCAGCTTGGCCTCAAGCGGGGAGCAGTACTTC.

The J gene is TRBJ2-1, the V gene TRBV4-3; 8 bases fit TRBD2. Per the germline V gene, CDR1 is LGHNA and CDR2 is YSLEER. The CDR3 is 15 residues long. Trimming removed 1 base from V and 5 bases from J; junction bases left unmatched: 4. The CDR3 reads CASSQGSGVDNEQFF. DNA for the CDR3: TGCGCCAGCAGCCAAGGTAGCGGGGTCGACAATGAGCAGTTCTTC.